This T cell receptor beta chain was found in a study of CD8+CD57+ T cells in acquired aplastic anemia. Turning to the study itself: Sorted CD4+ and CD8+ cells yielded DNA averaging around 3.2 ug. Broader study findings: The same twenty-nine CD8+ CDR3 sequences occurred in patients and in controls. Patients and controls were not found to differ significantly in CD8+ Simpson's diversity.

This clonotype was recorded a few times. Its target is not known. It was genomic DNA that served as the template for profiling TCR beta VDJ and CDR3. TCRdb processed the reads anew with MiXCR; each CDR3 protein has one entry. In the table there are about 180,000 distinct CDR3 sequences, about 60% of which are singletons. The CDR3 runs to 12 residues. Per germline, CDR1 LNHDA and CDR2 SQIVND (reference sequence). V shed 3 bases and J shed 5 bases, with 8 bases lying between them. Sequencing involved patients with CD8+CD57+ cell expansion previously shown by flow cytometry. Severe acquired aplastic anemia affected all patients.

Sequenced sample: sorted CD4+, CD8+, or CD8+CD57+ T cells (not recorded which) from PBMCs. The genes are TRBV19 and TRBJ2-7; D remains ambiguous. This clonotype was sampled from a human donor with aplastic anemia. The CDR3 spells CASSISIHEQYF. DNA for the CDR3: TGTGCCAGTAGTATCTCCATCCACGAGCAGTACTTC.